The clone carrying this T cell receptor beta chain came up once. Antigen: not known. This record comes from a study of cytomegalovirus exposure and HLA in healthy donors. General study points: Cytomegalovirus status, reportedly, was diagnosed with high specificity and sensitivity by the classifier. A later analysis found common viral pathogens apparently linked to several of the most significant clusters. A few CMV-associated chains were confirmed in vitro to be specific for CMV antigens.

This CDR3 is 14 amino acids long. The V gene lost 1 base and the J gene lost 4 bases, with 11 bases spanning the gap. CDR1 is SGHDN and CDR2 is FVKESK in the germline V gene. PCR involved 60 Vbeta and 13 Jbeta primers. Produced via immunoSEQ multiplex PCR; TCRdb's table is partial and in-frame only. The table records some 140,000 clones, roughly 70% of them present only once. What was sequenced was PBMCs. The receptor was derived from a man in his forties in good health and CMV-seronegative. The chain has TRBV14 and TRBJ2-7, with D perhaps TRBD1 (5 bases). The CDR3 is CASSQVGRQYEQYF. CDR3 nucleotides: TGTGCCAGCAGCCAAGTAGGCCGACAGTACGAGCAGTACTTC.